This section outlines one TCR beta chain sequence together with its context. Additional DNA sequences in this sample encode the identical CDR3. These data come from a study of shared clonotypes between healthy human individuals. The CDR3 has 14 amino acids. Trimming removed 4 bases at V and 1 base at J, with 8 bases between. Germline CDR1 and CDR2: MNHEY and SMNVEV (reference sequence). Sequencing was performed with immunoSEQ multiplex PCR; in TCRdb, only in-frame clones are kept and a portion is missing. The top ten hold 1.5% to 2% of the sample, which has some 2,100,000 clones, around 93% seen once. CD45RO-negative, CCR7-selected cells formed the naive CD8 fraction, which excluded terminally differentiated effector memory CD45RA+ cells.

The gene calls are TRBV27 and TRBJ2-1; D call uncertain. The receptor comes from a man aged 18 to 30 in good health. Some clones in this sample may be carry-over from other donors' samples. Material: naive CD8+ T cells from PBMCs. CDR3 in DNA: TGTGCCAGCAGTTCGAGGAGTTCCTACAATGAGCAGTTCTTC. This sequence encodes CASSSRSSYNEQFF.